This T cell receptor (beta chain) was observed in a study of metastatic and nonmetastatic thyroid tumors. The V segment lost 3 bases and the J segment 15 bases; nucleotides outside the gene matches: 12. The length of the CDR3 is 14 residues. In this sample, this clone turned up a few times. TCRdb ran MiXCR on the PCR reads. Among about 15,000 clones listed, 20% to 25% were seen once. No treatment had been given to any patient before thyroid surgery. Sequencing was performed on adjacent normal tissue. The rearrangement links TRBV12-3 or TRBV12-4 to TRBJ1-5; 9 positions match TRBD1. The source of this sequence is a female donor with papillary thyroid cancer or a benign thyroid nodule (not recorded which). Some clones in this sample may be carry-over from other donors' samples. The CDR3 DNA reads as TGTGCCAGCAGTTTGTCAACGGACAGGGGAGGTGGGCATTTT. It yields the protein CASSLSTDRGGGHF.